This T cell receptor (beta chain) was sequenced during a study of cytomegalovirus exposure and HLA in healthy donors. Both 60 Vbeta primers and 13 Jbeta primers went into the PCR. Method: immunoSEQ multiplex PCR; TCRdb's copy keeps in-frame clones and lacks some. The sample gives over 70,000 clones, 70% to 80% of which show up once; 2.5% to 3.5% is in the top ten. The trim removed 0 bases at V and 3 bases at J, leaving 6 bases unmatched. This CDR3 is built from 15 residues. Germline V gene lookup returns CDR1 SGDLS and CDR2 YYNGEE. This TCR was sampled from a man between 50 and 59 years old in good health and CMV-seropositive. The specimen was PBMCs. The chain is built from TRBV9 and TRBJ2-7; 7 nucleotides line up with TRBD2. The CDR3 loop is CASSVVPREGYEQYF. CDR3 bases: TGTGCCAGCAGCGTAGTACCAAGGGAGGGCTACGAGCAGTACTTC.